Presented here are 10 T cell receptor beta chains from one specimen sequenced in a study of T cell responses to AZD1222 COVID-19 vaccine (dated by TCRdb to the early 2020s). In the paper's terms, the time point label means: about 28 days (+/-7) after the second vaccine dose. The library was generated by the immunoSEQ multiplex PCR assay. The table comes from immuneACCESS by way of TCRdb, which keeps in-frame sequences with V and J called. Part of the clones is missing from these tables; in studies checked, under half for an unresolved V gene and the rest for unknown reasons. For this sample there are some 170,000 clones; 85% to 95% appear just once. The ten largest clones capture 4% to 5.5% of the sample. Sample: peripheral blood, taken 28 days after the second AZD1222 dose. These receptors were obtained from an adult who received the AZD1222 COVID-19 vaccine.

The rearrangement joins TRBV6-2 or TRBV6-3 to TRBJ2-7; D remains ambiguous. The CDR3 sequence is 14 residues long. Trimming removed 0 bases at V and 1 base at J, with 7 bases between. Germline V gene lookup returns CDR1 MNHEY and CDR2 SVGEGT. The CDR3 is CASSYSVASYEQYF. As DNA, the CDR3 is TGTGCCAGCAGTTACTCGGTAGCATCCTACGAGCAGTACTTC.

The V gene is TRBV7-2, the J gene TRBJ2-1; a possible D gene is TRBD2 (5 bases). Trimming left V 2 bases short and J 5 bases short, with 7 bases between. The CDR3 has 13 residues. CDR1 and CDR2 from the germline V gene are SGHTA and FQGNSA. The CDR3 DNA is TGTGCCAGCAGCTTAACGCGGGACAATGAGCAGTTCTTC. It codes for CASSLTRDNEQFF.

This CDR3 is CASTRGEKLFF. CDR3 coding DNA: TGTGCCAGCACCCGGGGTGAAAAACTGTTTTTT. The chain combines TRBV3-1 (or the pseudogene TRBV3-2) with TRBJ1-4; no firm D call. The ends were cut back, 7 bases at V and 7 bases at J, with 7 bases in the middle. The germline V gene has CDR1 LGHDT and CDR2 YNNKEL (reference sequence). This CDR3 spans 11 amino acids.

The chain carries TRBV6-5 and TRBJ1-3, with D possibly TRBD1 on 5 matching bases. The CDR3 consists of 16 residues. CDR1 is MNHEY and CDR2 is SVGAGI in the germline V gene. V was shortened by 0 bases and J by 4 bases, with 13 bases between the two germline ends. CDR3: CASSYSGQGGGNTIYF. As DNA, the CDR3 is TGTGCCAGCAGTTACTCGGGGCAGGGAGGAGGAAACACCATATATTTT.

The V and J genes are TRBV19 and TRBJ1-1; D may be TRBD1 (6 bases). The V gene's germline CDR1 is LNHDA and CDR2 SQIVND (reference sequence). V lost 3 bases, J lost 0 bases, and 11 bases lay in between. CDR3 length: 15 residues. The CDR3 protein is CASSIWGAMNTEAFF. The CDR3 DNA reads as TGTGCCAGTAGTATCTGGGGGGCGATGAACACTGAAGCTTTCTTT.

This chain links TRBV7-7 with TRBJ1-5; tentative D call: TRBD1 (6 bases). This CDR3 contains 17 residues. Germline lookup yields CDR1 SSHAT and CDR2 FNYEAQ (reference sequence). V lost 6 bases and J lost 0, with 18 bases in between. CDR3 sequence reads: CASRSAPGTPSNQPQHF. The CDR3 region has the DNA TGTGCCAGCAGGTCAGCCCCGGGGACACCTAGCAATCAGCCCCAGCATTTT.

V and J are TRBV4-3 and TRBJ2-1; maybe TRBD2 (6 bases). Germline V CDR1 and CDR2: LGHNA, YSLEER. V dropped 0 bases and J dropped 10 bases, with 19 bases sitting between them. There are 16 residues in the CDR3. CDR3 in DNA: TGCGCCAGCAGCCAAGATTTTTTTTTGGGCGGGAACGAGCAGTTCTTC. This codes for CASSQDFFLGGNEQFF.

The chain employs TRBV10-2 and TRBJ2-7; D remains ambiguous. The CDR3 extends over 13 amino acids. Germline-derived CDR1 and CDR2 are WSHSY and SAAADI. V lost 6 bases and J lost 3, with 12 bases in between. The CDR3 sequence is CASSGSEDYEQYF. As DNA, the CDR3 is TGCGCCAGCAGCGGTTCTGAGGACTACGAGCAGTACTTC.

The chain joins TRBV15 to TRBJ2-1; maybe TRBD2 (5 bases). V lost 4 bases to trimming and J lost 4 bases, with 8 bases between them. Germline CDR1 LNHNV, CDR2 YYDKDF (reference sequence). The CDR3 contains 13 residues. The CDR3 reads CATSTAEYNEQFF. The DNA of the CDR3 is TGTGCCACCAGCACAGCGGAATACAATGAGCAGTTCTTC.

The genes are TRBV14 and TRBJ2-1; TRBD1 matches at 8 bases. The CDR3 spans 12 residues. V shed 2 bases and J 13 bases; nucleotides not matched to a gene: 4. The germline gives CDR1 SGHDN, CDR2 FVKESK. CDR3 sequence reads: CASSQPQGVQFF. As DNA, the CDR3 is TGTGCCAGCAGCCAACCACAGGGGGTACAGTTCTTC. Supplemented by reference TRBV14 and TRBJ2-1, the full variable domain reads EAGVTQFPSHSVIEKGQTVTLRCDPISGHDNLYWYRRVMGKEIKFLLHFVKESKQDESGMPNNRFLAERTGGTYSTLKVQPAELEDSGVYFCASSQPQGVQFFGPGTRLTVL.